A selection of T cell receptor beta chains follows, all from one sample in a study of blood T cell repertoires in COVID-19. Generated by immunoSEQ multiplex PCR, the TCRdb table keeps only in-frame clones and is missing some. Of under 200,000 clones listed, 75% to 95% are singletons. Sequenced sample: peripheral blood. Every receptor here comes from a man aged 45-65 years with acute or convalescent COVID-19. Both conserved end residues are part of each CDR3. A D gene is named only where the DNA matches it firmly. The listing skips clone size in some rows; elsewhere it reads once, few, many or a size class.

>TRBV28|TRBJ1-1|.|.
CASTLLKQGLEAFF
TGTGCCAGCACCCTTTTAAAACAGGGATTGGAAGCTTTCTTT
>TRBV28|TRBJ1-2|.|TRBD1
CASLPGQGSSGYTF
TGTGCCAGCCTACCGGGACAGGGGTCGTCTGGCTACACCTTC
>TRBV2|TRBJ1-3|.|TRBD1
CASRKLGTGSSGNTIYF
TGTGCCAGCAGAAAACTCGGGACAGGGAGCTCTGGAAACACCATATATTTT
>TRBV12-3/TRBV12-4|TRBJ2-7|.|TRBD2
CASTPGGRREQYF
TGTGCCAGCACACCGGGAGGGAGACGTGAGCAGTACTTC
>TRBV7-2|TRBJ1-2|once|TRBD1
CASSSNQGAQGYTF
TGTGCCAGCAGCTCAAACCAGGGGGCGCAGGGCTACACCTTC
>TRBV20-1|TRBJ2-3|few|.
CSASPLLVRDTQYF
TGCAGTGCTAGTCCCCTACTCGTCCGGGATACGCAGTATTTT
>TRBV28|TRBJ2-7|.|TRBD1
CASTAPPGTGLDEQYF
TGTGCCAGCACTGCACCCCCCGGGACAGGCCTGGACGAGCAGTACTTC
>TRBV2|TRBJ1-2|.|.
CASSEAWARGGGYTF
TGTGCCAGCAGTGAAGCTTGGGCCAGGGGTGGAGGCTACACCTTC
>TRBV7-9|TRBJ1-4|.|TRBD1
CASSPGTVGHEKLFF
TGTGCCAGCAGCCCCGGGACAGTGGGGCATGAAAAACTGTTTTTT
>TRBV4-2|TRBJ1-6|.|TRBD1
CASSQEQGARNSPLHF
TGTGCCAGCAGCCAAGAGCAGGGGGCGCGTAATTCACCCCTCCACTTT
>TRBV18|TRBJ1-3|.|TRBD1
CASSRQDRGRSGNTIYF
TGTGCCAGCTCCCGACAGGACAGGGGGCGATCTGGAAACACCATATATTTT
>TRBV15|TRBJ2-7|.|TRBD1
CATSRGQGVGEQYF
TGTGCCACCAGCAGAGGACAGGGGGTTGGGGAGCAGTACTTC
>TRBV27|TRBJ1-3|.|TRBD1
CASSLSGPTGGSGNTIYF
TGTGCCAGCAGTTTATCGGGGCCCACAGGGGGCTCGGGAAACACCATATATTTT
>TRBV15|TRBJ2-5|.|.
CATSGRRDFYRETQYF
TGTGCCACCAGCGGACGCCGGGACTTCTATCGGGAGACCCAGTACTTC
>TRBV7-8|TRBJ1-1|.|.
CASSQRLGEPEAFF
TGTGCCAGCAGCCAACGGCTTGGGGAGCCTGAAGCTTTCTTT
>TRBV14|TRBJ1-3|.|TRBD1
CASSQSRDRDIFGNTIYF
TGTGCCAGCAGCCAATCCCGGGACAGGGACATTTTTGGAAACACCATATATTTT
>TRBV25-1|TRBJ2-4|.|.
CASRSDSLGAHKNIQYF
TGTGCCAGCAGATCGGACAGTCTGGGGGCCCACAAAAACATTCAGTACTTC
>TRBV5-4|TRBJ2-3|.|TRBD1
CASSWGTGSTDTQYF
TGTGCCAGCAGCTGGGGGACAGGGAGCACAGATACGCAGTATTTT
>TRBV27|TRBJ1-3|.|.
CASSVDYAGRNTIYF
TGTGCCAGCAGTGTCGACTACGCGGGGAGAAACACCATATATTTT
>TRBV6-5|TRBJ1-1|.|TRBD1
CASSYSLGQGTSEAFF
TGTGCCAGCAGTTACTCCTTAGGACAGGGGACATCTGAAGCTTTCTTT
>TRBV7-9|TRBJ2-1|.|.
CASSFEEGSGRGQFF
TGTGCCAGCAGCTTCGAGGAGGGGTCTGGGCGTGGGCAGTTCTTC
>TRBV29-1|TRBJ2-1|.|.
CSVAPGVNEQFF
TGCAGCGTTGCACCCGGGGTCAATGAGCAGTTCTTC
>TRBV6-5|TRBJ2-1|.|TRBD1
CASKPGQGFNEQFF
TGTGCCAGCAAGCCGGGACAGGGGTTCAATGAGCAGTTCTTC
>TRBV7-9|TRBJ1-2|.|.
CASSPGQTNYGYTF
TGTGCCAGCAGCCCCGGACAGACTAACTATGGCTACACCTTC
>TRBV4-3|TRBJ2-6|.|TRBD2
CASSHGAGGSGANVLTF
TGCGCCAGCAGCCACGGAGCGGGGGGCTCTGGGGCCAACGTCCTGACTTTC
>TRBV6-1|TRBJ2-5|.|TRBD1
CASRTQGLSETQYF
TGTGCCAGCAGGACACAGGGGTTGTCGGAGACCCAGTACTTC
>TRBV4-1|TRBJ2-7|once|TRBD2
CASSQGLAGGIPSYEQYF
TGCGCCAGCAGCCAGGGACTAGCGGGAGGAATACCCTCCTACGAGCAGTACTTC
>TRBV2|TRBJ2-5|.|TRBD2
CASSEWLAGTQETQYF
TGTGCCAGCAGTGAATGGCTAGCGGGGACCCAAGAGACCCAGTACTTC
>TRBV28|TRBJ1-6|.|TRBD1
CASGAGTGMVSPLHF
TGTGCCAGCGGGGCCGGGACAGGGATGGTTTCACCCCTCCACTTT
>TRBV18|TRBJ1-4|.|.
CASSPFRFNEKLFF
TGTGCCAGCTCACCGTTCAGATTCAATGAAAAACTGTTTTTT
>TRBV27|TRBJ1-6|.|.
CASSYRTNSPLHF
TGTGCCAGCAGTTACAGGACAAATTCACCCCTCCACTTT
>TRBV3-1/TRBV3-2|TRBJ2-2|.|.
CASSQPLGSFAGELFF
TGTGCCAGCAGCCAACCCCTAGGTAGTTTTGCCGGGGAGCTGTTTTTT
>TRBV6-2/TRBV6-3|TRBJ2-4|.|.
CASSWESRRAKNIQYF
TGTGCCAGCAGTTGGGAGAGTAGGCGGGCCAAAAACATTCAGTACTTC
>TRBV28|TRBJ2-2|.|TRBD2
CASSLLAGGGGELFF
TGTGCCAGCAGTTTACTAGCGGGAGGTGGCGGGGAGCTGTTTTTT
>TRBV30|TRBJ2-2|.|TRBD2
CAWRKAGGRNTGELFF
TGTGCCTGGAGAAAAGCGGGAGGGAGGAACACCGGGGAGCTGTTTTTT
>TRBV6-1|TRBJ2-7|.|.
CASSELFYSSYEQYF
TGTGCCAGCAGTGAATTATTCTACAGTTCCTACGAGCAGTACTTC
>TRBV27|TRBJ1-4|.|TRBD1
CASSGTGPSEKLFF
TGTGCCAGCAGCGGGACAGGGCCGAGTGAAAAACTGTTTTTT
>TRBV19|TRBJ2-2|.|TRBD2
CASSIDRGLAELFF
TGTGCCAGTAGTATAGATCGGGGACTAGCCGAGCTGTTTTTT
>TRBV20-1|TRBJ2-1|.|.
CSASLYNEQFF
TGCAGTGCTAGCCTTTACAATGAGCAGTTCTTC
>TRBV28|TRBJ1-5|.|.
CASDPVGQINQPQHF
TGTGCCAGTGATCCTGTAGGACAAATCAATCAGCCCCAGCATTTT
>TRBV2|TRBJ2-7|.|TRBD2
CASSPPTSGRAGFTYEQYF
TGTGCCAGCAGTCCCCCGACTAGCGGGAGGGCCGGCTTTACCTACGAGCAGTACTTC
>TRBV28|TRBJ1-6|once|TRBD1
CASISDRRTYNSPLHF
TGTGCCAGCATCTCGGACAGGAGGACTTATAATTCACCCCTCCACTTT
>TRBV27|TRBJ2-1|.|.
CASSFREEGYNEQFF
TGTGCCAGCAGTTTTAGGGAGGAAGGCTACAATGAGCAGTTCTTC
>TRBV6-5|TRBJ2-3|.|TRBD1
CASTTGGNADTQYF
TGTGCCAGCACCACAGGGGGGAACGCAGATACGCAGTATTTT
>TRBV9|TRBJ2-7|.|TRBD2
CASSVGGGNHYEQYF
TGTGCCAGCAGCGTAGGGGGGGGGAACCACTACGAGCAGTACTTC
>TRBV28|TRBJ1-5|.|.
CASSFQGGSNQPQHF
TGTGCCAGCAGTTTCCAGGGTGGTAGCAATCAGCCCCAGCATTTT
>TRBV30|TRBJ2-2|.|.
CAWSAYQAGELFF
TGTGCCTGGAGTGCTTATCAGGCCGGGGAGCTGTTTTTT
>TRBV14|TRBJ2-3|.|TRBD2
CASSQDSGGNTDTQYF
TGTGCCAGCAGCCAAGATAGCGGGGGAAACACAGATACGCAGTATTTT
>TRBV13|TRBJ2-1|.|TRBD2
CASSLTSGGAYFNEQFF
TGTGCCAGCAGCTTAACTAGCGGGGGGGCCTATTTCAATGAGCAGTTCTTC
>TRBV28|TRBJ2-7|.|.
CASSPTRDTWSYEQYF
TGTGCCAGCAGTCCTACACGGGACACTTGGTCCTACGAGCAGTACTTC